What follows describes a single TCR beta chain. What it recognizes is unknown. The data originate from a study of T cell responses to AZD1222 COVID-19 vaccine. Findings and limits, study-wide: Only 6 or 7 individuals given AZD1222 were seropositive at baseline.

The CDR3 contains 17 residues. Trimming shortened V by 8 bases and J by 3 bases, and 23 bases separated the two germline ends. CDR1 and CDR2 (germline): SNHLY, FYNNEI. TCRdb keeps only in-frame clones here, not all; method: immunoSEQ multiplex PCR. The sample yields about 180,000 clones, about 93% seen once. This sequence was found in an adult who received the MenACWY meningococcal vaccine as a control. This chain joins TRBV2 and TRBJ1-5; D perhaps matches TRBD1 (5 bases). The sample here was peripheral blood, taken 28 days after the second dose of the MenACWY control vaccine. In DNA, the CDR3 is TGTGCCAGCGCCTGGGCGGGGGGTCCCGGTGTCAATCAGCCCCAGCATTTT. It encodes CASAWAGGPGVNQPQHF.